This T cell receptor (beta chain) was captured by sequencing in a study of CD8 T cells in ankylosing spondylitis. Note on this clonotype: Its antigen remains unidentified.

TCR beta libraries were made by quantitative 5'-RACE with molecular barcodes. TCRdb ran MiXCR on the 5' RACE reads and lists one entry per CDR3 protein. The repertoire holds 400,000 or so distinct CDR3 sequences, with 25% to 30% as singletons. Trimming removed 4 bases from V and 7 bases from J; junction bases left unmatched: 6. Germline CDR1 is SGHRS and CDR2 is YFSETQ. The CDR3 has 15 amino acids. General study points: Earlier authors reported some of these motif variants in reactive arthritis synovial fluid and blood. The authors reported significant enrichment of disease-linked clones in matched ankylosing spondylitis synovial fluid. Characteristic, it appeared, of ankylosing spondylitis blood was a TCR beta motif of several highly homologous variants. Disease-linked clones proved CD8+ and comparatively uncommon in peripheral blood.

The sequenced sample consisted of blood, either unsorted or a sorted T cell fraction (not recorded which). This clonotype originated in a male donor with ankylosing spondylitis. The chain carries TRBV5-1 and TRBJ1-4, with TRBD1 matching over 11 bases. This CDR3 reads CASSEDGTGGEKLFF. In DNA form, the CDR3 reads TGCGCCAGCAGCGAGGATGGGACAGGGGGTGAAAAACTGTTTTTT.